This TCR beta chain was identified in a study of T cell repertoires in cytomegalovirus infection. Study context: A matching HLA type, together with CMV infection, was signaled by public TCR beta signatures.

One entry per CDR3 protein, called by TCRdb with MiXCR from the reads. Here the sample spans hundreds of thousands of distinct CDR3 sequences, about a third being singletons. Findings and limits, study-wide: Cumulative frequency of public TCR beta families picked out carriers of CMV plus the relevant HLA. HLA-C-restricted CMV clonotypes gave the most frequent clonotype in two of eight donors.

This clonotype was observed a few times. Its antigen is still unknown. The sequenced sample was PBMCs. The TCR was taken from a human donor in good health (CMV status not recorded). Some clones in this sample may be carry-over from other donors' samples.

The CDR3 sequence is CASSPGVPQYF. DNA for the CDR3: TGTGCCAGCAGCCCGGGGGTTCCGCAGTATTTT. The chain is built from TRBV7-9 and TRBJ2-3, with a possible D match to TRBD2 (6 bases). The length of the CDR3 is 11 residues. Germline V lookup: CDR1 SEHNR, CDR2 FQNEAQ (reference sequence). Between the trimmed V and J ends, which lost 5 bases and 10 bases, there was a span of 10 bases.